One and the same sample provided the 10 T cell receptor beta chains below, sequenced in a study of cytomegalovirus exposure and HLA in healthy donors. The data were produced by immunoSEQ multiplex PCR, yet TCRdb's version contains in-frame clones alone and is incomplete. The profile shows some 70,000 clones, roughly 96% of them singletons. Source material: PBMCs. Receptor source: a man in his late teens or twenties in good health and CMV-seronegative.

The chain carries TRBV27 and TRBJ1-3, with 8 bases that match TRBD1. The CDR3 has 15 amino acids. Germline V gives CDR1 MNHEY, CDR2 SMNVEV (reference sequence). After removal of 6 bases from V and 1 base from J, the junction contained 5 bases not matched to a gene. CDR3 residues: CASRTDRASGNTIYF. DNA of the CDR3: TGTGCCAGCAGGACGGACAGGGCTTCTGGAAACACCATATATTTT.

V and J are TRBV6-6 and TRBJ1-2, with 8 bases fitting TRBD1. Trimming took 7 bases from V and 3 from J; bases not matched to a gene: 10. The CDR3 is 15 amino acids. Germline lookup yields CDR1 MNHNY and CDR2 SVGAGI (reference sequence). CDR3 amino acids: CASKQGGTRDYGYTF. The CDR3 nucleotides read TGTGCCAGCAAACAGGGGGGCACCAGGGACTATGGCTACACCTTC.

The chain carries TRBV19 and TRBJ1-5; D is unresolved. The CDR3 has 15 amino acids. Germline CDR1 is LNHDA and CDR2 is SQIVND (reference sequence). Between the trimmed V and J ends, which lost 2 bases and 4 bases, there was a span of 12 bases. Here the CDR3 DNA reads TGTGCCAGTAGTATATTAGGAGAGACTAATCAGCCCCAGCATTTT. Its translation: CASSILGETNQPQHF.

The chain joins TRBV28 to TRBJ1-3, with 8 bases matching TRBD1. Germline-derived CDR1 and CDR2 are MDHEN and SYDVKM. V gave up 4 bases and J gave up 4 bases; unmatched junction bases: 9. This CDR3 comprises 16 residues. Here the CDR3 DNA reads TGTGCCAGCAGTTCAATCGGACAGGGAGCAGGAAACACCATATATTTT. It is translated as CASSSIGQGAGNTIYF.

V and J are TRBV29-1 and TRBJ1-1, with 7 bases fitting TRBD1. This CDR3 region has 14 residues. Germline CDR1 and CDR2: SQVTM and ANQGSEA. V lost 7 bases and J lost 3; bases outside the gene matches: 11. The CDR3 region is CSGHAGQADTEAFF. The CDR3 nucleotides read TGCAGCGGACATGCCGGACAGGCGGACACTGAAGCTTTCTTT. Combining the CDR3 with reference TRBV29-1 and TRBJ1-1 gives the whole variable domain SAVISQKPSRDICQRGTSLTIQCQVDSQVTMMFWYRQQPGQSLTLIATANQGSEATYESGFVIDKFPISRPNLTFSTLTVSNMSPEDSSIYLCSGHAGQADTEAFFGQGTRLTVV.

This chain links TRBV27 with TRBJ1-1; 7 bases are shared with TRBD1. CDR3 length: 18 residues. The V segment lost 1 base and the J segment 2 bases; nucleotides outside the gene matches: 13. The germline gives CDR1 MNHEY, CDR2 SMNVEV (reference sequence). The CDR3: CASSLWPPLTGPNTEAFF. CDR3 DNA: TGTGCCAGCAGTTTATGGCCCCCCCTGACAGGGCCCAACACTGAAGCTTTCTTT.

The genes are TRBV2 and TRBJ1-5; 8 positions agree with TRBD1. V gave up 7 bases and J gave up 6 bases; unmatched junction bases: 8. The germline V gene has CDR1 SNHLY and CDR2 FYNNEI. The CDR3 is 14 amino acids. The CDR3 loop reads CASTTDRESQPQHF. The CDR3 DNA sequence: TGTGCCAGCACCACGGACAGGGAAAGTCAGCCCCAGCATTTT.

This chain links TRBV28 with TRBJ2-7; possibly TRBD1 for D (7 bases). The germline gives CDR1 MDHEN, CDR2 SYDVKM. The CDR3 has 13 residues. Trimming pared 6 bases from V and 9 bases from J, leaving 18 bases between. In nucleotides, the CDR3 is TGTGCCAGCAGACCCGCCCGACAGGGAGGGCAGTACTTC. It yields the protein CASRPARQGGQYF.

The CDR3, as DNA: TGTGCCAGTAGTCCCTCGGGTGTCTATAGCAATCAGCCCCAGCATTTT. This translates into CASSPSGVYSNQPQHF. This chain joins TRBV19 and TRBJ1-5; D gene unclear. This CDR3 has 16 residues. Trimming took 5 bases from V and 0 from J, leaving 14 bases between them. Germline V gives CDR1 LNHDA, CDR2 SQIVND (reference sequence).

The chain has TRBV11-2 and TRBJ2-5, with D uncertain. The CDR3 spans 12 residues. V lost 4 bases, J lost 1 base, and 4 bases lay in between. CDR1 is SGHAT, CDR2 FQNNGV, per germline. The CDR3 sequence: CASSSLQETQYF. The CDR3 DNA follows: TGTGCCAGCAGCTCCCTCCAAGAGACCCAGTACTTC.